One and the same sample provided the 14 T cell receptor beta chains below, sequenced in a study of blood T cell repertoires in COVID-19. Assay: immunoSEQ multiplex PCR; the TCRdb copy retains only in-frame clones and omits some. The sample has 290,000 or so clones, around 90% seen once. The sample was PBMCs or T cells enriched from blood (not recorded which). These receptor sequences come from a woman between 18 and 29 years old with acute COVID-19.

The J gene is TRBJ2-4, the V gene TRBV7-8, with 7 positions matching TRBD1. Germline CDR1 reads SGHVS; CDR2 reads FQNEAQ. J lost 2 bases, V lost 5 bases, and 24 bases had no gene match. CDR3 size: 21 residues. CDR3 bases: TGTGCCAGCAGCCCACAAGGACCCTATATTACAGGGGACGGGCCCAAAAACATTCAGTACTTC. Its translation: CASSPQGPYITGDGPKNIQYF.

The chain couples TRBV28 to TRBJ2-7; D perhaps matches TRBD2 (6 bases). CDR1 is MDHEN, CDR2 SYDVKM, per germline. V was shortened by 1 base and J by 7 bases, with 11 bases between the two germline ends. The CDR3 consists of 13 residues. The CDR3 loop is CASSLSSGSEQYF. As DNA, the CDR3 is TGTGCCAGCAGTTTATCTTCCGGGAGTGAGCAGTACTTC. Looking up the rest from reference TRBV28 and TRBJ2-7 gives the full variable domain: DVKVTQSSRYLVKRTGEKVFLECVQDMDHENMFWYRQDPGLGLRLIYFSYDVKMKEKGDIPEGYSVSREKKERFSLILESASTNQTSMYLCASSLSSGSEQYFGPGTRLTVT.

The chain combines TRBV15 with TRBJ2-5; D may be TRBD2 (5 bases). Germline-derived CDR1 and CDR2 are LNHNV and YYDKDF (reference sequence). Trimming shortened V by 4 bases and J by 5 bases, and 35 bases separated the two germline ends. CDR3 length: 21 amino acids. CDR3 residues: CATSMGSETLFDGEKQETQYF. The CDR3 region has the DNA TGTGCCACCAGCATGGGTTCTGAAACCCTGTTTGACGGGGAGAAGCAGGAGACCCAGTACTTC.

In this sample, this clone turned up once. This chain uses TRBV7-6 with TRBJ2-1, with 9 bases aligning to TRBD1. The CDR3 loop spans 14 amino acids. Germline CDR1 reads SGHVS; CDR2 reads FNYEAQ. The trim removed 4 bases at V and 5 bases at J, leaving 3 bases unmatched. The CDR3 reads CASSSRDRDNEQFF. CDR3 DNA sequence: TGTGCCAGCAGCTCACGGGACAGGGACAATGAGCAGTTCTTC. The full variable domain, in which reference TRBV7-6 and TRBJ2-1 provide the parts outside the CDR3, is GAGVSQSPRYKVTKRGQDVALRCDPISGHVSLYWYRQALGQGPEFLTYFNYEAQQDKSGLPNDRFSAERPEGSISTLTIQRTEQRDSAMYRCASSSRDRDNEQFFGPGTRLTVL.

This rearrangement joins TRBV7-3 to TRBJ2-4, with a tentative D call TRBD2 (6 bases). The length of the CDR3 is 14 residues. Germline assignment: CDR1 SGHTA and CDR2 FQGTGA. V was trimmed by 2 bases and J by 5 bases, leaving 10 bases between them. As DNA, the CDR3 is TGTGCCAGCAGCTTATCGGGGGTGGAAAACATTCAGTACTTC. It yields the protein CASSLSGVENIQYF.

V and J are TRBV27 and TRBJ1-1, with no clear D. The CDR3 is made up of 14 amino acids. Germline CDR1 and CDR2: MNHEY and SMNVEV (reference sequence). Trimming took 2 bases from V and 1 from J, leaving 8 bases between them. The CDR3 DNA follows: TGTGCCAGCAGTTTAGTGGCCAGGAACACTGAAGCTTTCTTT. Protein sequence: CASSLVARNTEAFF.

The chain carries TRBV29-1 and TRBJ1-4; a possible D gene is TRBD1 (5 bases). V was cut by 4 bases and J by 5 bases, with 17 bases left in between. The length of the CDR3 is 15 residues. Germline V gene sequence: CDR1 SQVTM, CDR2 ANQGSEA. The CDR3 reads CSVVGTSGGNEKLFF. Here the CDR3 DNA reads TGCAGCGTTGTGGGAACCTCCGGGGGGAATGAAAAACTGTTTTTT.

V is TRBV2 and J is TRBJ1-5; 9 positions match TRBD1. The V and J ends lost 8 bases and 5 bases, in that order; junction bases with no gene match: 4. In germline, CDR1 is SNHLY, CDR2 FYNNEI. The length of the CDR3 is 13 residues. CDR3 amino acids: CASSRQGDQPQHF. The CDR3 coding sequence is TGTGCCAGCTCTAGACAGGGGGATCAGCCCCAGCATTTT.

This clone has more than one count but fewer than ten. The CDR3 loop is CASSSGADYGYTF. The CDR3 nucleotides read TGTGCCAGCAGCTCAGGGGCTGACTATGGCTACACCTTC. The V call is TRBV4-2, the J call TRBJ1-2; the D gene is possibly TRBD1 (6 bases). The V and J ends lost 5 bases and 3 bases respectively, with 10 bases between them. CDR1 LGHNA and CDR2 YNFKEQ come from the germline V gene. This CDR3 is 13 amino acids long.

The chain uses TRBV28 and TRBJ2-3, with D possibly matching TRBD2 (6 bases). Trimming removed 5 bases from V and 2 bases from J, with 17 bases in between. The CDR3 length is 16 residues. CDR1 and CDR2 from the germline V gene are MDHEN and SYDVKM. The DNA for the CDR3 is TGTGCCAGCAGTCCCCGCCGGGACTCCGTCACAGATACGCAGTATTTT. This encodes CASSPRRDSVTDTQYF.

The gene calls are TRBV19 and TRBJ1-6; 7 bases match TRBD1. The CDR3 totals 15 residues. CDR1 is LNHDA and CDR2 is SQIVND in the germline V gene (reference sequence). J was trimmed by 10 bases and V by 3 bases; bases with no gene match: 9. The chain's CDR3 is CASSISDRLGSPLHF. The CDR3 DNA reads as TGTGCCAGTAGTATCTCGGACAGGTTAGGATCACCCCTCCACTTT.

The chain couples TRBV15 to TRBJ1-1, with D unclear. There are 13 residues in the CDR3. Trimming stripped 0 bases from V and 2 bases from J, with 4 bases between. CDR1 and CDR2 (germline): LNHNV, YYDKDF (reference sequence). As DNA, the CDR3 is TGTGCCACCAGCAGAGACCTCAACACTGAAGCTTTCTTT. It translates to CATSRDLNTEAFF.

V and J are TRBV30 and TRBJ1-1; D remains unclear. CDR3 length equals 12 residues. Germline V gene data show CDR1 as GTSNPN and CDR2 as SVGIG (reference sequence). Trimming pared 1 base from V and 8 bases from J, leaving 11 bases between. In nucleotides, the CDR3 is TGTGCCTGGAGTGCCCCACTCCGAGAAGCTTTCTTT. This gives the protein CAWSAPLREAFF.

The chain recombines TRBV27 with TRBJ1-2; 7 bases are a match to TRBD1. The CDR3 has 16 residues. Germline V gene sequence: CDR1 MNHEY, CDR2 SMNVEV (reference sequence). V gave up 5 bases and J gave up 4 bases; unmatched junction bases: 13. The CDR3, as DNA: TGTGCCAGCAGTCCTTTTAGGACAGGAACCTCCTATGGCTACACCTTC. It yields the protein CASSPFRTGTSYGYTF.